This TCR beta chain appears in the sequencing data of a study of vaccination and CD4 T cells after COVID-19. Study-level information: Overlapping spike peptides of SARS-CoV-2, HCoV-NL63, HCoV-OC43 and HCoV-229E were used, and cells were stimulated with them. Overall study findings and caveats: Spike mono-reactivity marked 304 of 307 vaccine-specific clones in convalescent patients. The rise in median SARS-CoV-2-reactive clonotypes, from roughly 21 to 40, was not significant.

Researchers used the Oncomine TCR Beta short-read assay to sequence DNA from cultured CD4+ T cells. TCRdb re-called the PCR reads through MiXCR, storing one row per CDR3 protein. Found here are about 19,000 distinct CDR3 sequences, around three fifths of them singletons; the top ten hold roughly 8%. This sample's treatment: approximately nine-day PBMC culture with coronavirus spike peptide pools or control peptides (ViraFEST assay). About this clonotype itself: What it binds is unknown. One end of the junction varies from germline; a read error may be responsible.

The CDR3 runs 12 residues. Per germline, CDR1 SQVTM and CDR2 ANQGSEA. This chain uses TRBV29-1 with TRBJ1-2, with 8 bases fitting TRBD1. The sequencing sample was made of CD4+ T cells from blood, cultured in vitro. This clonotype was obtained from a human donor who had recovered from COVID-19. CDR3 sequence reads: CNVGPGQEVYTF. CDR3 bases: TGCAACGTTGGCCCGGGACAGGAGGTCTACACCTTC.